These T cell receptor beta chains were read from a single sample in a study of patients and donors after allogeneic stem cell transplantation. From the RT-PCR reads, TCRdb called clonotypes with MiXCR, one entry per CDR3 protein. In the table there are a few hundred thousand distinct CDR3 sequences, around two fifths of which are singletons. Input material: blood, either unsorted or a sorted T cell fraction (not recorded which). The receptors were sampled from a human donor who was either an allogeneic HSCT recipient or a stem cell or donor lymphocyte infusion donor (not recorded which). It is not recorded whose cells these are; they may come from a transplant donor. Each CDR3 is given with its conserved first and last residue. The D gene is left open where the match is weak. Some rows mark clone size as missing; the rest say once, few, many or name a class of expanded clone.

v_call,j_call,clone_size,d_call,cdr3_aa,cdr3_nt
TRBV12-3/TRBV12-4,TRBJ1-1,few,TRBD1,CASSRQGEAFF,TGTGCCAGCAGTCGACAGGGAGAAGCTTTCTTT
TRBV18,TRBJ2-7,.,TRBD1,CASSPLGTGASYEQYF,TGTGCCAGCTCACCTTTGGGGACAGGCGCTTCCTACGAGCAGTACTTC
TRBV10-3,TRBJ1-4,.,.,CAIRGPPNEKLFF,TGTGCCATCCGGGGGCCCCCTAATGAAAAACTGTTTTTT
TRBV5-1,TRBJ1-3,.,.,CASSRAGSTGNTIYF,TGCGCCAGCAGCCGGGCGGGTTCAACTGGAAACACCATATATTTT
TRBV5-1,TRBJ2-1,few,.,CASSFPTRYNEQFF,TGCGCCAGCAGCTTTCCCACTAGATACAATGAGCAGTTCTTC
TRBV7-9,TRBJ1-1,few,.,CASSPRLVAAFF,TGTGCCAGCAGCCCCCGGTTGGTCGCGGCTTTCTTT
TRBV27,TRBJ2-5,.,.,CASRVTRDNKKTQYF,TGTGCCAGCAGGGTGACTAGGGATAACAAGAAGACCCAGTACTTC
TRBV5-1,TRBJ1-1,.,TRBD1,CASSPRGRDTEAFF,TGCGCCAGCAGCCCCAGGGGGCGAGACACTGAAGCTTTCTTT
TRBV30,TRBJ1-1,few,.,CAWTEDTNTEAFF,TGTGCCTGGACCGAGGACACTAACACTGAAGCTTTCTTT
TRBV3-1,TRBJ1-1,.,.,CASSPLGAGNTEAFF,TGTGCCAGCAGCCCTCTCGGCGCCGGGAACACTGAAGCTTTCTTT
TRBV4-2,TRBJ2-1,.,TRBD1,CASSQGWDRGTYNEQFF,TGTGCCAGCAGCCAAGGTTGGGACAGGGGGACCTACAATGAGCAGTTCTTC
TRBV4-1,TRBJ1-5,.,.,CASSPYQDGNQPQHF,TGCGCCAGCAGCCCCTATCAGGACGGGAATCAGCCCCAGCATTTT
TRBV5-1,TRBJ1-4,few,TRBD1,CASSPGQVNEKLFF,TGCGCCAGCAGCCCCGGACAGGTTAATGAAAAACTGTTTTTT
TRBV7-3,TRBJ2-1,.,.,CASSFQGGNEQFF,TGTGCCAGCAGCTTCCAAGGGGGAAATGAGCAGTTCTTC
TRBV6-5,TRBJ1-1,.,.,CASSRGAPNTEAFF,TGTGCCAGCAGTAGAGGGGCGCCGAACACTGAAGCTTTCTTT